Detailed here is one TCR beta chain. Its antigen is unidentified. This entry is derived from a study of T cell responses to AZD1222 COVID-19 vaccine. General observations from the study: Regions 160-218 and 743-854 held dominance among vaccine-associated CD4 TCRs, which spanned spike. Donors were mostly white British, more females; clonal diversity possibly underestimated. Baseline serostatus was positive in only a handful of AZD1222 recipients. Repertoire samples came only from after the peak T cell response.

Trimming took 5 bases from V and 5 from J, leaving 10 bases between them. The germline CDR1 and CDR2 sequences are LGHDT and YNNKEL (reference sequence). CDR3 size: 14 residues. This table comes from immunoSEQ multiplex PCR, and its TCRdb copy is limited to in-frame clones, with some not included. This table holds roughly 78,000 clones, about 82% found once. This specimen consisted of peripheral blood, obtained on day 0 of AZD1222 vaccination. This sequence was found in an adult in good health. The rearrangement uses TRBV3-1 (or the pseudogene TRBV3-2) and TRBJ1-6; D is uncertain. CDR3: CASSDRRDNSPLHF. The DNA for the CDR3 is TGTGCCAGCAGCGATCGGAGGGATAATTCACCCCTCCACTTT.